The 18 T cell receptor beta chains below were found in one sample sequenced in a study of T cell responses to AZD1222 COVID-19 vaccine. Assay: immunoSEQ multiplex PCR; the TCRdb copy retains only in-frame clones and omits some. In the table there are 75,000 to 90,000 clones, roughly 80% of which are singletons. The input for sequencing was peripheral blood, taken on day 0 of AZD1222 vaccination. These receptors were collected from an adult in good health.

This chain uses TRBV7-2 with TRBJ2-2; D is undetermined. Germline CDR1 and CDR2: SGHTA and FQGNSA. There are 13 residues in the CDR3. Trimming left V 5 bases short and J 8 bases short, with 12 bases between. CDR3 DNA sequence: TGTGCCAGCAGCCTTGGAAGTTCTGGGGAGCTGTTTTTT. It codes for CASSLGSSGELFF.

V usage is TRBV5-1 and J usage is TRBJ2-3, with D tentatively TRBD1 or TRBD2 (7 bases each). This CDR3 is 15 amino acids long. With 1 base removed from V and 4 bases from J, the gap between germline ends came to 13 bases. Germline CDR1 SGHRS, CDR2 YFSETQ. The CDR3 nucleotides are TGCGCCAGCAGCTTGATGTCAGGGGGGGCAGATACGCAGTATTTT. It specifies CASSLMSGGADTQYF.

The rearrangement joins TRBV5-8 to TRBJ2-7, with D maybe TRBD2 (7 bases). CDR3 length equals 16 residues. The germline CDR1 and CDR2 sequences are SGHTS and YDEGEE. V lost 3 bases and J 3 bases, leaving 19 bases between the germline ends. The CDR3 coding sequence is TGTGCCAGCAGCTCATCTCGTTGGGGGGGCGGCTACGAGCAGTACTTC. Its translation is CASSSSRWGGGYEQYF.

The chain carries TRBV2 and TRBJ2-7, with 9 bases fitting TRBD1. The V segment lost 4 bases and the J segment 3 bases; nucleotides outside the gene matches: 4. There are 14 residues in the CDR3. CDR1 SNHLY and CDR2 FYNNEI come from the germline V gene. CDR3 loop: CASSGTGDLYEQYF. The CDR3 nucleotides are TGTGCCAGCAGTGGGACAGGGGACCTCTACGAGCAGTACTTC.

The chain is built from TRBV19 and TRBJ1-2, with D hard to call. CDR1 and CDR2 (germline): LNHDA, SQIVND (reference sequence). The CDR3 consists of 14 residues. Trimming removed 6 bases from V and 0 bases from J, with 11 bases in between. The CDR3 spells CASRSPGSNYGYTF. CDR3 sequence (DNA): TGTGCCAGTAGATCTCCCGGGTCTAACTATGGCTACACCTTC. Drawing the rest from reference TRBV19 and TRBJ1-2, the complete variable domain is DGGITQSPKYLFRKEGQNVTLSCEQNLNHDAMYWYRQDPGQGLRLIYYSQIVNDFQKGDIAEGYSVSREKKESFPLTVTSAQKNPTAFYLCASRSPGSNYGYTFGSGTRLTVV.

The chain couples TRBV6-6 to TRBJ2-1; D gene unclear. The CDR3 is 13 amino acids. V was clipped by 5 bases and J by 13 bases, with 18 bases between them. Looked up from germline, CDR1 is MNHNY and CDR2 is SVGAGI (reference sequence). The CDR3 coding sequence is TGTGCCAGCAGTACGGAAACTGGGCTCCACCAGTTCTTC. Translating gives CASSTETGLHQFF.

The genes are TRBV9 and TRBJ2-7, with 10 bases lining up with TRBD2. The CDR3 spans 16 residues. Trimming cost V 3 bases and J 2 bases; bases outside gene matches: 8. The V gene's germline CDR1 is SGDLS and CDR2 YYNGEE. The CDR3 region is CASSAQLAGGPYEQYF. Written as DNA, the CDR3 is TGTGCCAGCAGCGCCCAGTTAGCGGGAGGCCCCTACGAGCAGTACTTC. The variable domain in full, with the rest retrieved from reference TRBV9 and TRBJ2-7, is DSGVTQTPKHLITATGQRVTLRCSPRSGDLSVYWYQQSLDQGLQFLIQYYNGEERAKGNILERFSAQQFPDLHSELNLSSLELGDSALYFCASSAQLAGGPYEQYFGPGTRLTVT.

CDR3 amino acids: CASSQAGERDTQYF. Written as DNA, the CDR3 is TGTGCCAGCAGCCAAGCGGGAGAAAGAGATACGCAGTATTTT. V usage is TRBV3-1 (or the pseudogene TRBV3-2) and J usage is TRBJ2-3; TRBD2 might be the D (6 bases). In germline, CDR1 is LGHDT, CDR2 YNNKEL (reference sequence). Deletions cut 1 base from V and 5 bases from J, with 10 bases between. CDR3 length equals 14 residues.

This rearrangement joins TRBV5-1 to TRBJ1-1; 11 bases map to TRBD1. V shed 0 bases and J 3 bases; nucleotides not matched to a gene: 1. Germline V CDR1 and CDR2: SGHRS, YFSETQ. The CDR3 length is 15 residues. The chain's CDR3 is CASSLGTGGYTEAFF. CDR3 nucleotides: TGCGCCAGCAGCTTGGGGACAGGGGGCTACACTGAAGCTTTCTTT.

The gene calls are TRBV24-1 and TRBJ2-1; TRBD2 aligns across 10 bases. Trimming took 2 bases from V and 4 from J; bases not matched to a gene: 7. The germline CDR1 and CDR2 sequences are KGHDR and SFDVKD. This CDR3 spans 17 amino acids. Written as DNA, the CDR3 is TGTGCCACCAGTGATTCGACTCTAGCGGGAGTTTACAATGAGCAGTTCTTC. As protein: CATSDSTLAGVYNEQFF.

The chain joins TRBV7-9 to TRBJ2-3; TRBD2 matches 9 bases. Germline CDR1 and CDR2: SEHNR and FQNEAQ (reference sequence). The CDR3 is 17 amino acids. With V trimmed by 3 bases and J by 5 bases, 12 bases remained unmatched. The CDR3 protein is CASSLGRTSATVDTQYF. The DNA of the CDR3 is TGTGCCAGCAGCTTGGGGCGGACTAGCGCTACGGTAGATACGCAGTATTTT.

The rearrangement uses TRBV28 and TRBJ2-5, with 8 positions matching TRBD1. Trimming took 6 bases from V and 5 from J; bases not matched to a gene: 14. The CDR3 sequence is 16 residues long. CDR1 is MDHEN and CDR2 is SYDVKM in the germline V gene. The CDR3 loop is CASSLAGGQGRETQYF. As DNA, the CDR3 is TGTGCCAGCAGCTTAGCCGGAGGACAGGGACGGGAGACCCAGTACTTC.

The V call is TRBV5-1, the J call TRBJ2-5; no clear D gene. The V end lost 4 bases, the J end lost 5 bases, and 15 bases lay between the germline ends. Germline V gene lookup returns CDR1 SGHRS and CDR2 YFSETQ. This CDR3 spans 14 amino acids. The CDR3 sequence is CASSHGSPRETQYF. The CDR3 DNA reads TGCGCCAGCAGCCACGGCAGCCCCCGGGAGACCCAGTACTTC.

This CDR3 is CAWSDRAYGYTF. The CDR3 region has the DNA TGTGCCTGGAGTGACAGGGCTTATGGCTACACCTTC. The V gene is TRBV30, the J gene TRBJ1-2, with a weak D call TRBD1 (6 bases). In germline, CDR1 is GTSNPN, CDR2 SVGIG (reference sequence). Trimming removed 1 base at V and 5 bases at J, with 8 bases between. This CDR3 contains 12 residues.

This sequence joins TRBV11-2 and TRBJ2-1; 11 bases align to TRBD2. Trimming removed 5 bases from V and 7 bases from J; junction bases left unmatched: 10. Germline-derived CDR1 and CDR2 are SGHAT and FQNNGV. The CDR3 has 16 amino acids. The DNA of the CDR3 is TGTGCCAGCAGCCCCCGACTAGCGGGAAGGGGAAATGAGCAGTTCTTC. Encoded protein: CASSPRLAGRGNEQFF.

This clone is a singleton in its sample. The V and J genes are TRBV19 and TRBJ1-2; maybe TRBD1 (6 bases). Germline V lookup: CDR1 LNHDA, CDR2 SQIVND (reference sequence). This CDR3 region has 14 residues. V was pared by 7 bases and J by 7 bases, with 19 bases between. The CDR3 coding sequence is TGTGCCAGTACCCTTCGGACAGTCTCCTCTGGCTACACCTTC. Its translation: CASTLRTVSSGYTF.

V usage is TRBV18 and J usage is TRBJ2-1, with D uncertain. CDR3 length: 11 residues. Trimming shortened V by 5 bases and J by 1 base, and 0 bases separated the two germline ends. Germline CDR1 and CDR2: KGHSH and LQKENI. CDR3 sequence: CASSSYNEQFF. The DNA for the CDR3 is TGTGCCAGCTCATCCTACAATGAGCAGTTCTTC.

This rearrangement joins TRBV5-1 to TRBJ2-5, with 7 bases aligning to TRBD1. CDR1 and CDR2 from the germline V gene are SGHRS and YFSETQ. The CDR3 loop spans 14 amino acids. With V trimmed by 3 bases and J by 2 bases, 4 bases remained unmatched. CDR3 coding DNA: TGCGCCAGCAGCTGGGGACAGCCGCAAGAGACCCAGTACTTC. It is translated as CASSWGQPQETQYF.